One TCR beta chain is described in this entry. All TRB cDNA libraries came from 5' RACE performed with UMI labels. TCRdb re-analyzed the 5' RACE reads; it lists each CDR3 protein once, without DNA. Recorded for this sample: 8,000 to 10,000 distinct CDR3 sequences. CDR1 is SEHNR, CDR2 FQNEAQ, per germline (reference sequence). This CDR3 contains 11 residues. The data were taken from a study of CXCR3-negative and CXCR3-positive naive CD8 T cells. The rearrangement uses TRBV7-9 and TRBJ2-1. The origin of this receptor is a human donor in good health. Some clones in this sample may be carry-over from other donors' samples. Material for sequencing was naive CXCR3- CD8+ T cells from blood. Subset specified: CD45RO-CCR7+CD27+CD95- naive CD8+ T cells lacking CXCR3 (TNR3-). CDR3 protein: CASSSAPEQFF.